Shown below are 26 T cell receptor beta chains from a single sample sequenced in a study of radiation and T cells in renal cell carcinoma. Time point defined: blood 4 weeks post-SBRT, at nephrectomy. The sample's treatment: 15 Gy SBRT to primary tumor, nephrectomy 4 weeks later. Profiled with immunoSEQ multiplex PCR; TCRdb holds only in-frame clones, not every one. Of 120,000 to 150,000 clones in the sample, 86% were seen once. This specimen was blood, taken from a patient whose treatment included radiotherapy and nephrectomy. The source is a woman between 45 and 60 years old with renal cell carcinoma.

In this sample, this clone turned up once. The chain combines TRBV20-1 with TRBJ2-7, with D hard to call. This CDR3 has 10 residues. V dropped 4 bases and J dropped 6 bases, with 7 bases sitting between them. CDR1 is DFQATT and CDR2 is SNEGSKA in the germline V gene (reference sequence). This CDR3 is CSAKLIEQYF. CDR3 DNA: TGCAGTGCTAAATTGATCGAGCAGTACTTC.

CDR3 amino acids: CASILNIGGGTLYF. Written as DNA, the CDR3 is TGTGCCAGCATTTTGAATATCGGCGGAGGTACCCTGTATTTT. The chain links TRBV6-1 to TRBJ2-3; tentatively, D is TRBD2 (5 bases). Trimming left V 7 bases short and J 14 bases short, with 25 bases between. Germline V gives CDR1 MNHNS, CDR2 SASEGT. CDR3 length equals 14 residues.

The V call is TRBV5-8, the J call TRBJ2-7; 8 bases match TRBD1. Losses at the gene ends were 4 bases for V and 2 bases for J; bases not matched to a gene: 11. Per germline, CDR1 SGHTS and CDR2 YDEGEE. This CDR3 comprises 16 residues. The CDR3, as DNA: TGTGCCAGCAGCCTGGAATCCAGGACAGGGACCTACGAGCAGTACTTC. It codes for CASSLESRTGTYEQYF.

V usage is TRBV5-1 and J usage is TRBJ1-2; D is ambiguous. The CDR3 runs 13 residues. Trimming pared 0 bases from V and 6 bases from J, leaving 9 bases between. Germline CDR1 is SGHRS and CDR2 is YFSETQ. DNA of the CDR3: TGCGCCAGCAGCTTGGAAGGTCTCGATGGCTACACCTTC. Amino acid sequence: CASSLEGLDGYTF.

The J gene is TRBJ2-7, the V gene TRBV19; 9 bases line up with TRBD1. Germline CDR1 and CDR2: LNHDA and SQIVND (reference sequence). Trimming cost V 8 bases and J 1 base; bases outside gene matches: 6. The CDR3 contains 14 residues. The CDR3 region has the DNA TGTGCCAGTGCGGAACAGGGGGCTTCCTACGAGCAGTACTTC. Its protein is CASAEQGASYEQYF.

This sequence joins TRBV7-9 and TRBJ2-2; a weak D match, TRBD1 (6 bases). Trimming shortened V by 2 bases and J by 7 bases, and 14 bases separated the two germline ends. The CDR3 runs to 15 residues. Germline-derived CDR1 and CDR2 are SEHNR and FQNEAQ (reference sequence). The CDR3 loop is CASSLRTDRNGELFF. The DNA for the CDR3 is TGTGCCAGCAGCTTAAGGACAGATCGGAACGGGGAGCTGTTTTTT.

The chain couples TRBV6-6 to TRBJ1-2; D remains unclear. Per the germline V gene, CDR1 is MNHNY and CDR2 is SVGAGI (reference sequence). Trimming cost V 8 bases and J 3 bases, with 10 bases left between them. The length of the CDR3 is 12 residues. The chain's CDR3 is CASLRGDYGYTF. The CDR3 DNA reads TGTGCCAGCCTCCGGGGAGACTATGGCTACACCTTC.

The DNA of the CDR3 is TGCGCCAGTACAGGAGGGACACCCTACAATGAGCAGTTCTTC. It specifies CASTGGTPYNEQFF. The chain couples TRBV10-1 to TRBJ2-1, with D tentatively TRBD1 or TRBD2 (6 bases each). There are 14 residues in the CDR3. The V end was cut by 9 bases, the J end by 2 bases, with 14 bases between. The V gene's germline CDR1 is WNHNN and CDR2 SYGVQD (reference sequence).

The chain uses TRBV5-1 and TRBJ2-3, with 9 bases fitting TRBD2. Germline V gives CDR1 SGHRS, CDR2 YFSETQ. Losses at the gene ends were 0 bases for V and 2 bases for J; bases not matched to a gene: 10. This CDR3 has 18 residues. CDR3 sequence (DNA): TGCGCCAGCAGCTTGGAGGCGGGAGGGACCCCCTACACAGATACGCAGTATTTT. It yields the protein CASSLEAGGTPYTDTQYF.

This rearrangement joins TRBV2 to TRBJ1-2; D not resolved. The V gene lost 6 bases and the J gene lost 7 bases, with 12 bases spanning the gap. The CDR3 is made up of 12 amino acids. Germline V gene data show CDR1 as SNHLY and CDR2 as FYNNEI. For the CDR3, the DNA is TGTGCCAGCAGGGATGGATTGGGTGGCTACACCTTC. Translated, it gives CASRDGLGGYTF.

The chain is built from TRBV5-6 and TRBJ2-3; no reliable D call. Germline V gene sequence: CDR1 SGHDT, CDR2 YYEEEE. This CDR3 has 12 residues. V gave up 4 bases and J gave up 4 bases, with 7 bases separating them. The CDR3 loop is CASSRYPDTQYF. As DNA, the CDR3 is TGTGCCAGCAGCCGTTATCCAGATACGCAGTATTTT.

The CDR3 region has the DNA TGTGCCAGCAGTTTATACCGGCAGGGCCTCTACGAGCAGTACTTC. Encoded protein: CASSLYRQGLYEQYF. This chain connects TRBV27 to TRBJ2-7; D possibly corresponds to TRBD1 (5 bases). Germline V gene data show CDR1 as MNHEY and CDR2 as SMNVEV (reference sequence). The CDR3 is 15 amino acids. V lost 1 base to trimming and J lost 3 bases, with 13 bases between them.

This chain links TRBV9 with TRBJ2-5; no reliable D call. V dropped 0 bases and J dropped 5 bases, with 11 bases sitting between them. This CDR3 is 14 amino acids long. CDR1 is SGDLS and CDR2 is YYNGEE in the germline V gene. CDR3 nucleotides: TGTGCCAGCAGCGTAGGAACACTCGGGGAGACCCAGTACTTC. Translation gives CASSVGTLGETQYF. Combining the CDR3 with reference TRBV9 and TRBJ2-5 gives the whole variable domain DSGVTQTPKHLITATGQRVTLRCSPRSGDLSVYWYQQSLDQGLQFLIQYYNGEERAKGNILERFSAQQFPDLHSELNLSSLELGDSALYFCASSVGTLGETQYFGPGTRLLVL.

The CDR3 coding sequence is TGTGCCTGGAGTACGACTAGCGGGGGGTACGAGCAGTACTTC. Residues: CAWSTTSGGYEQYF. This chain links TRBV30 with TRBJ2-7; 13 nucleotides line up with TRBD2. The V segment lost 2 bases and the J segment 4 bases; nucleotides outside the gene matches: 2. This CDR3 region has 14 residues. Germline CDR1 GTSNPN, CDR2 SVGIG (reference sequence).

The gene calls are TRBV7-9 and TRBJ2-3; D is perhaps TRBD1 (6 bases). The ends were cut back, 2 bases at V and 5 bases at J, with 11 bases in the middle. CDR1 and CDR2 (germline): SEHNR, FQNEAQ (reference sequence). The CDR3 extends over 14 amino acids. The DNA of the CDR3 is TGTGCCAGCAGCTTACTTTCCAGGGGAGATACGCAGTATTTT. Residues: CASSLLSRGDTQYF.

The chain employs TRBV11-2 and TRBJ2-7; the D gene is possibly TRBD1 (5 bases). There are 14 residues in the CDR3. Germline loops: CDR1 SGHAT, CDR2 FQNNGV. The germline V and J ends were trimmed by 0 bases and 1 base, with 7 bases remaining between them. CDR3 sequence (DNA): TGTGCCAGCAGCTTAGAGCCAGGGTCCTACGAGCAGTACTTC. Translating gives CASSLEPGSYEQYF.

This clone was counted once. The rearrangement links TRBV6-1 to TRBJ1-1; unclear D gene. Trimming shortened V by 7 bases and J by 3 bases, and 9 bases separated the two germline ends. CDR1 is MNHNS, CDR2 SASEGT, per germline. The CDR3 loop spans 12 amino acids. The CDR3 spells CASILVDTEAFF. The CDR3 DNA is TGTGCCAGCATCCTGGTGGACACTGAAGCTTTCTTT.

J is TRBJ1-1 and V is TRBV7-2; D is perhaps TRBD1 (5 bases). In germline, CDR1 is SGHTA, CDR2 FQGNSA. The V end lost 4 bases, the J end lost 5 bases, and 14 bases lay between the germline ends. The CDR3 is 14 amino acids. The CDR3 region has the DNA TGTGCCAGCAGCTCCGGGAACTGGGGGACTGAAGCTTTCTTT. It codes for CASSSGNWGTEAFF.

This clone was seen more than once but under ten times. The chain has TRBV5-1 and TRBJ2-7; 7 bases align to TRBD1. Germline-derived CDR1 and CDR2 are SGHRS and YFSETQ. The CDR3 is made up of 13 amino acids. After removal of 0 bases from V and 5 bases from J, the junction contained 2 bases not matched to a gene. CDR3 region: CASSLDDRDEQYF. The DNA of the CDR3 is TGCGCCAGCAGCTTGGATGACAGGGACGAGCAGTACTTC.

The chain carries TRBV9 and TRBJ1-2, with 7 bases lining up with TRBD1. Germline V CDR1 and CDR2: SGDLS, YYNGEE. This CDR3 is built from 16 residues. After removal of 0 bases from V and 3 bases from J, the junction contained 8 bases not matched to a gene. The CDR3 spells CASSVEIRTGDYGYTF. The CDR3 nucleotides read TGTGCCAGCAGCGTAGAGATAAGGACAGGCGACTATGGCTACACCTTC.

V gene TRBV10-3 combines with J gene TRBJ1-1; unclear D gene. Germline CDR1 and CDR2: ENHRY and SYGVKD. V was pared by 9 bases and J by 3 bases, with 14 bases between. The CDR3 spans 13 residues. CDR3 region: CAMKEPGYTEAFF. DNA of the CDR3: TGTGCCATGAAAGAGCCGGGGTACACTGAAGCTTTCTTT.

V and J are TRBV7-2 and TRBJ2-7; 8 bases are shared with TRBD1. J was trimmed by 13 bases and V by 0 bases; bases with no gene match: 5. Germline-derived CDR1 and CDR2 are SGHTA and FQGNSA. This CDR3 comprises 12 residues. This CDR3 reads CASSLARQGTYF. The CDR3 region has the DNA TGTGCCAGCAGCTTAGCGCGACAGGGGACCTACTTC.

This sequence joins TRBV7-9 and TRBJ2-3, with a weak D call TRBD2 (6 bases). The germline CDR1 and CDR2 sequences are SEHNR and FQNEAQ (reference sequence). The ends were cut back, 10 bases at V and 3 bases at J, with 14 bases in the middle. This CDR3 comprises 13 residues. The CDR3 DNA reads TGTGCCAACAAGGAGGGCTCGACAGATACGCAGTATTTT. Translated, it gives CANKEGSTDTQYF.

The CDR3 protein is CSVGTDSYGYTF. The CDR3, as DNA: TGCAGCGTTGGGACAGATTCATATGGCTACACCTTC. This chain links TRBV29-1 with TRBJ1-2, with D maybe TRBD1 (6 bases). Germline V gene sequence: CDR1 SQVTM, CDR2 ANQGSEA. V lost 4 bases and J 5 bases, leaving 11 bases between the germline ends. This CDR3 has 12 amino acids.

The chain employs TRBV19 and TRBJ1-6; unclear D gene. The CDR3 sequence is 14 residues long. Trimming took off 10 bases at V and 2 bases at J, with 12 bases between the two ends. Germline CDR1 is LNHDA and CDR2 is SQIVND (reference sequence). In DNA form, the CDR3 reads TGTGCCACCAGGCGGGCGACCTATAATTCACCCCTCCACTTT. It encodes CATRRATYNSPLHF.

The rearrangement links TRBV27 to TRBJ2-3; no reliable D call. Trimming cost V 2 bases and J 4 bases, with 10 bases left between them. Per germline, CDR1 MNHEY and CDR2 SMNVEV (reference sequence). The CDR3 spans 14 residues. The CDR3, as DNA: TGTGCCAGCAGTTTACCTGGCTCACCAGATACGCAGTATTTT. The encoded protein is CASSLPGSPDTQYF.